The 2 T cell receptor beta chains below come from one sample, sequenced in a study of cytomegalovirus exposure and HLA in healthy donors. 60 Vbeta and 13 Jbeta primers were used in PCR. The data were produced by immunoSEQ multiplex PCR, yet TCRdb's version contains in-frame clones alone and is incomplete. The sample records approximately 110,000 clones, 82% being singletons. Sequenced input: PBMCs. All receptors come from a woman between 18 and 29 years old in good health and CMV-seronegative.

This chain joins TRBV25-1 and TRBJ1-1; the D is unclear. The CDR3 sequence is 17 residues long. The V end was cut by 1 base, the J end by 1 base, with 16 bases between. The germline gives CDR1 MGHDK, CDR2 SYGVNS. The chain's CDR3 is CASSEFFPSGGNTEAFF. CDR3 sequence (DNA): TGTGCCAGCAGTGAATTTTTCCCATCAGGAGGGAACACTGAAGCTTTCTTT.

This clone was recorded a few times. This chain joins TRBV28 and TRBJ1-5; maybe TRBD1 (5 bases). The CDR3 extends over 12 amino acids. Per the germline V gene, CDR1 is MDHEN and CDR2 is SYDVKM. Trimming stripped 3 bases from V and 7 bases from J, with 7 bases between. CDR3 nucleotide sequence: TGTGCCAGCAGTTTCGACAGACAGCCCCAGCATTTT. It yields the protein CASSFDRQPQHF. The whole variable domain, remainder taken from reference TRBV28 and TRBJ1-5, is DVKVTQSSRYLVKRTGEKVFLECVQDMDHENMFWYRQDPGLGLRLIYFSYDVKMKEKGDIPEGYSVSREKKERFSLILESASTNQTSMYLCASSFDRQPQHFGDGTRLSIL.